This T cell receptor beta chain emerged from a study of T-cell reconstitution after alpha-beta-depleted transplantation in children. V was pared by 5 bases and J by 3 bases, with 10 bases between. The CDR3 totals 13 residues. Germline assignment: CDR1 SGHAT and CDR2 FQNNGV. As it was prepared, the TCRbeta library received unique molecular identifiers. TCRdb analysed the PCR reads with MiXCR anew, one entry per CDR3 protein. The data contain roughly 400,000 distinct CDR3 sequences, 43% of them singletons. This TCR was recovered from a girl under 10 years old with aplastic anemia, due to receive a stem cell transplant. The rearrangement links TRBV11-2 to TRBJ2-5, with D possibly being TRBD1 (6 bases). The sequences come from PBMCs, collected before TCRalphabeta/CD19-depleted stem cell transplant. The CDR3 DNA reads TGTGCCAGCAGCAGGTGGACAGAAGAGACCCAGTACTTC. This codes for CASSRWTEETQYF.